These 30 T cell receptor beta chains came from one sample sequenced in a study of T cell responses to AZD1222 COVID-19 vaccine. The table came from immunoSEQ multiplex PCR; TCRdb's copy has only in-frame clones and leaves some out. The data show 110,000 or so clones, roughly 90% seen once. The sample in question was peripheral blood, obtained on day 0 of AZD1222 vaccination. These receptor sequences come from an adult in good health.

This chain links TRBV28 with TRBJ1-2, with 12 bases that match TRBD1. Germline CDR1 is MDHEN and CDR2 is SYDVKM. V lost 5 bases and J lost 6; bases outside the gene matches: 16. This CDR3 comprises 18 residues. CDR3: CASSIYPGRDRGRNGYTF. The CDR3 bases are TGTGCCAGCAGTATTTACCCCGGACGGGACAGGGGGCGTAATGGCTACACCTTC.

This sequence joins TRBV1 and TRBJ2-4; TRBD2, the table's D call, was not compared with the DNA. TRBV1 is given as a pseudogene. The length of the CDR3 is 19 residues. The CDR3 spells CTSSQDLVGGGGAKNIQYF. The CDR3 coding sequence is TGCACCAGCAGCCAAGACCTGGTCGGCGGGGGCGGTGCCAAAAACATTCAGTACTTC.

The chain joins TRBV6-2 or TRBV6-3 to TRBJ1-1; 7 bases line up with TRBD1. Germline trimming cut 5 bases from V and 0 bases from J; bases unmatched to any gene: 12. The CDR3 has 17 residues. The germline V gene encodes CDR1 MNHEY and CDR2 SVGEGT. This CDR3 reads CASSKAGTATLNTEAFF. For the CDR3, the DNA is TGTGCCAGCAGTAAGGCCGGGACAGCTACTTTGAACACTGAAGCTTTCTTT.

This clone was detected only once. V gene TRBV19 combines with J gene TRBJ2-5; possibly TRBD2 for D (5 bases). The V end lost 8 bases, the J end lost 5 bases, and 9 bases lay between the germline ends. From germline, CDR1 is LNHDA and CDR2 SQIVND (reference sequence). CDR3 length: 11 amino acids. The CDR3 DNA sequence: TGTGCCAGTTCGGGGTACGAGACCCAGTACTTC. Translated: CASSGYETQYF.

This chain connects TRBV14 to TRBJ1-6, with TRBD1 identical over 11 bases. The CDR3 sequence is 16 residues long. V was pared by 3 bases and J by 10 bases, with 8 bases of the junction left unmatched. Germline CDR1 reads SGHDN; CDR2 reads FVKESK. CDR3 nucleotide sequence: TGTGCCAGCAGCCACCGGACAGGGGGCGTCAGGTCACCCCTCCACTTT. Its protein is CASSHRTGGVRSPLHF.

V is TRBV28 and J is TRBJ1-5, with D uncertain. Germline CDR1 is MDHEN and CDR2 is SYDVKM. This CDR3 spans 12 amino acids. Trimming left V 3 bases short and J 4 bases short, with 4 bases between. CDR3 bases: TGTGCCAGCAGTTTCCTAAATCAGCCCCAGCATTTT. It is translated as CASSFLNQPQHF.

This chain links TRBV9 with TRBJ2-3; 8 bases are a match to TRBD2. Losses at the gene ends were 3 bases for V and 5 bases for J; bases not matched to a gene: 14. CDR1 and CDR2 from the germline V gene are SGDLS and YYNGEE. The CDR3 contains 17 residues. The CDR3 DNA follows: TGTGCCAGCAGCGCGGGGGATTTAGCGGGGCATCGAGATACGCAGTATTTT. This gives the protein CASSAGDLAGHRDTQYF.

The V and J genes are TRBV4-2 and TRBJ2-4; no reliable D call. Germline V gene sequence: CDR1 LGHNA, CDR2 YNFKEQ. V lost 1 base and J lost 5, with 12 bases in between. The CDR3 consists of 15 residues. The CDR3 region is CASSQVRSLQNIQYF. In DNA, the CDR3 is TGTGCCAGCAGCCAAGTGCGCTCTCTACAAAACATTCAGTACTTC.

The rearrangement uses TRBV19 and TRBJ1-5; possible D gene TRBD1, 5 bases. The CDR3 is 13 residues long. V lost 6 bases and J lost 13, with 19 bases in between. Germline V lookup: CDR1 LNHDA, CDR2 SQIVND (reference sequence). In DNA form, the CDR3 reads TGTGCCAGTAGAGCCGGGACGGATTTCTTTCAGCATTTT. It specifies CASRAGTDFFQHF.

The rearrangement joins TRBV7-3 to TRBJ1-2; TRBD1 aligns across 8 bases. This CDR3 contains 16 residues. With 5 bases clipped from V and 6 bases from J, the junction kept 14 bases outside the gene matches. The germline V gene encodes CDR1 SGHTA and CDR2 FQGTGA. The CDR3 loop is CASSPGSGTGLHGYTF. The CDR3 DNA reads TGTGCCAGCAGCCCCGGGTCCGGGACAGGCCTACATGGCTACACCTTC.

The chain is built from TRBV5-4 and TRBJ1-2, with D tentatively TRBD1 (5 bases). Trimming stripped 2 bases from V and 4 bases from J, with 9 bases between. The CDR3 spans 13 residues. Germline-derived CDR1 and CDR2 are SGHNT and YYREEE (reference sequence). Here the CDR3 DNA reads TGTGCCAGCAGCTTTCAGGGTTCCTATGGCTACACCTTC. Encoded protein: CASSFQGSYGYTF. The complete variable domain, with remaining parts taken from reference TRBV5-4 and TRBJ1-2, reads ETGVTQSPTHLIKTRGQQVTLRCSSQSGHNTVSWYQQALGQGPQFIFQYYREEENGRGNFPPRFSGLQFPNYSSELNVNALELDDSALYLCASSFQGSYGYTFGSGTRLTVV.

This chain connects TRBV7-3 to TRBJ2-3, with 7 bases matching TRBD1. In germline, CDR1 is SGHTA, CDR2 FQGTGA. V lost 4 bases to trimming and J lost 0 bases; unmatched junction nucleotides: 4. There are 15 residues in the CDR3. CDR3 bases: TGTGCCAGCAGCTCAGGGGGACAGAGCACAGATACGCAGTATTTT. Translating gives CASSSGGQSTDTQYF.

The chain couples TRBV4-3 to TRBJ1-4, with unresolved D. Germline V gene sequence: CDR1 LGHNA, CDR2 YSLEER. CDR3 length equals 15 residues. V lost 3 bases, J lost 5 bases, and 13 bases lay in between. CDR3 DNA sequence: TGCGCCAGCAGCCAGTCGTTCTCGGAGAATGAAAAACTGTTTTTT. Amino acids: CASSQSFSENEKLFF.

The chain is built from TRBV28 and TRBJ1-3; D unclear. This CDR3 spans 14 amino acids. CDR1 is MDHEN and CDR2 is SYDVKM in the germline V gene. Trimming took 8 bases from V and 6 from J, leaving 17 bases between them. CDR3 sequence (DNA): TGTGCCAGCCGGGCCCGATCGGTCCAAAACACCATATATTTT. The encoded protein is CASRARSVQNTIYF.

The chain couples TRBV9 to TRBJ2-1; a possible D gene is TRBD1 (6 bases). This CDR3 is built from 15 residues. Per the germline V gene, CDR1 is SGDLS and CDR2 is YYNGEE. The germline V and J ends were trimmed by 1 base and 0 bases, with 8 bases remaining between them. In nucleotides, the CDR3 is TGTGCCAGCAGCGTAAGGGGGACCTCCTACAATGAGCAGTTCTTC. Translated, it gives CASSVRGTSYNEQFF.

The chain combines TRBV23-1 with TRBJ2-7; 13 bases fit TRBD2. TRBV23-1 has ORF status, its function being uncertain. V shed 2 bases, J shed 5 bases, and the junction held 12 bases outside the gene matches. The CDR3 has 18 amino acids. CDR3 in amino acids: CASSQQTGTSGDVDEQYF. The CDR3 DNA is TGCGCCAGCAGTCAACAGACCGGGACTAGCGGGGATGTCGACGAGCAGTACTTC.

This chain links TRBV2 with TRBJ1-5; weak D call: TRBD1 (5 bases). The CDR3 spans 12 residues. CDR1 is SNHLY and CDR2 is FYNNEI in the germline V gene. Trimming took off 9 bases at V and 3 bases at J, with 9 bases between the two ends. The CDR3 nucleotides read TGTGCCAGTTCTGGGACCAATCAGCCCCAGCATTTT. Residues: CASSGTNQPQHF.

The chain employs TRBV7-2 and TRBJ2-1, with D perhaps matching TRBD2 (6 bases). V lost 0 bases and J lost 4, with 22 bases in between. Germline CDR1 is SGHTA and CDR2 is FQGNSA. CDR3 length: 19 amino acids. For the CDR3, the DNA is TGTGCCAGCAGCTTAGCCTATCCCCTGACGAGGGACTCTTACAATGAGCAGTTCTTC. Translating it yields CASSLAYPLTRDSYNEQFF.

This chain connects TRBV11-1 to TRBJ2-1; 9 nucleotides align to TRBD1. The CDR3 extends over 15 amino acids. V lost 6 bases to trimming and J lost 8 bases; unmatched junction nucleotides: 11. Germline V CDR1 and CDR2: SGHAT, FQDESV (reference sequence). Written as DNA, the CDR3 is TGTGCCAGCAGTAACGGGGACAGGGCCTCTGATGAGCAGTTCTTC. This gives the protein CASSNGDRASDEQFF.

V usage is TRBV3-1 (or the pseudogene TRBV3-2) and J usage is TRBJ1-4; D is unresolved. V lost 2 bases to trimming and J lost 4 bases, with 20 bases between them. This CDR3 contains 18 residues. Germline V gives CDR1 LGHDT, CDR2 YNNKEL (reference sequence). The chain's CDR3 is CASSQSAPYGRFNEKLFF. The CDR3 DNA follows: TGTGCCAGCAGCCAATCCGCCCCCTATGGCAGATTTAATGAAAAACTGTTTTTT.

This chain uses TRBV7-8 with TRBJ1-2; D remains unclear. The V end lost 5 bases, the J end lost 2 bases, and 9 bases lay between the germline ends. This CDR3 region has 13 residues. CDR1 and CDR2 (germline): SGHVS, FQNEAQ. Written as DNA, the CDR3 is TGTGCCAGCAGCGCGACACTGAACTATGGCTACACCTTC. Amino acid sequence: CASSATLNYGYTF.

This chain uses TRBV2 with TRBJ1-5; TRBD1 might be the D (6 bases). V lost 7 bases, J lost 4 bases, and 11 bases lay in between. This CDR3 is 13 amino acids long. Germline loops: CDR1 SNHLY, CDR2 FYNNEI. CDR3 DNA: TGTGCCAGCACCCGGACAGAGAATCAGCCCCAGCATTTT. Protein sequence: CASTRTENQPQHF.

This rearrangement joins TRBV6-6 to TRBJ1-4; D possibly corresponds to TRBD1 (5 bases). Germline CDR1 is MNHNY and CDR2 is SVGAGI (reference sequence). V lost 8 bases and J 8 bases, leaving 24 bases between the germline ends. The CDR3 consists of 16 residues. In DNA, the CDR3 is TGTGCCAGCCGTTCACGCGTCCAAAGCGGGGGGGAAAAACTGTTTTTT. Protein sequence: CASRSRVQSGGEKLFF.

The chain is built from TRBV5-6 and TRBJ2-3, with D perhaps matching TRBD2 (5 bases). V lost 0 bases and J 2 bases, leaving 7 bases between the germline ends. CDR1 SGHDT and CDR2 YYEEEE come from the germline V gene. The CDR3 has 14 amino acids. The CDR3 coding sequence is TGTGCCAGCAGCTTGGCGGGGAACACAGATACGCAGTATTTT. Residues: CASSLAGNTDTQYF.

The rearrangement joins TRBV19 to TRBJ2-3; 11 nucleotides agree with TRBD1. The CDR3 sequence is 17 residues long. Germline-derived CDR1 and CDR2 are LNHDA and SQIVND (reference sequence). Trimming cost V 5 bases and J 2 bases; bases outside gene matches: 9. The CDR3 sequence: CASSFSPGQGVTDTQYF. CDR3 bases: TGTGCCAGTAGTTTTTCTCCGGGACAGGGGGTCACAGATACGCAGTATTTT.

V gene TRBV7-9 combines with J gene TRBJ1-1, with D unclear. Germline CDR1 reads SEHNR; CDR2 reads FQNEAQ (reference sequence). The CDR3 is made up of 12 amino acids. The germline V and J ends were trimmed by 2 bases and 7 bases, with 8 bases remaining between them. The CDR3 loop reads CASSLREFEAFF. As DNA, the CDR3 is TGTGCCAGCAGCTTACGTGAGTTTGAAGCTTTCTTT.

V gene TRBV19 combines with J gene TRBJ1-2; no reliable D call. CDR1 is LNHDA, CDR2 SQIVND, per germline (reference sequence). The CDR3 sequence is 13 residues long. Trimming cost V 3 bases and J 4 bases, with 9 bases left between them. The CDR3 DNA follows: TGTGCCAGTAGTATGGGCAGTAGCTATGGCTACACCTTC. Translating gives CASSMGSSYGYTF. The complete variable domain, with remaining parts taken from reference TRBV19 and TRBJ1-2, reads DGGITQSPKYLFRKEGQNVTLSCEQNLNHDAMYWYRQDPGQGLRLIYYSQIVNDFQKGDIAEGYSVSREKKESFPLTVTSAQKNPTAFYLCASSMGSSYGYTFGSGTRLTVV.

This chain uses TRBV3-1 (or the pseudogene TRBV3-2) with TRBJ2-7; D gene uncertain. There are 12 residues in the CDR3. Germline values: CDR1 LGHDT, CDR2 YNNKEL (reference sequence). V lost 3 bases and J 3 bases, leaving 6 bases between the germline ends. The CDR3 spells CASSHRNYEQYF. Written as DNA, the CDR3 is TGTGCCAGCAGCCATCGTAACTACGAGCAGTACTTC.

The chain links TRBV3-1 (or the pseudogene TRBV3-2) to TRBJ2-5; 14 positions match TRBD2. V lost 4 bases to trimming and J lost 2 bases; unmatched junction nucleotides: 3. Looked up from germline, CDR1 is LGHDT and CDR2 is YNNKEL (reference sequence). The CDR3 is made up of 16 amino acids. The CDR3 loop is CASSLGTSGGQETQYF. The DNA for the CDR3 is TGTGCCAGCAGCCTCGGGACTAGCGGGGGACAAGAGACCCAGTACTTC.

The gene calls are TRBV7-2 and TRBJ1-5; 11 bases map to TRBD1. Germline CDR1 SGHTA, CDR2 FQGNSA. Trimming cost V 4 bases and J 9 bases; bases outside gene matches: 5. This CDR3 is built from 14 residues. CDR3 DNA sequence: TGTGCCAGCAGCTGGGACAGGGGGGATGGGCCCCAGCATTTT. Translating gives CASSWDRGDGPQHF.